These 27 T cell receptor beta chains share one sample of origin, sequenced in a study of cytomegalovirus exposure and HLA in healthy donors. Measured with immunoSEQ multiplex PCR; TCRdb has only the in-frame clones, and not every one. This table holds 100,000 to 120,000 clones, approximately 90% found once. Material for sequencing was PBMCs. All receptors come from a woman aged 18 to 35 in good health and CMV-seronegative.

V gene TRBV7-9 combines with J gene TRBJ2-4; D is uncertain. Germline V CDR1 and CDR2: SEHNR, FQNEAQ (reference sequence). V shed 1 base and J shed 0 bases, with 4 bases lying between them. CDR3 length: 14 residues. The CDR3 is CASSLGLAKNIQYF. CDR3 DNA: TGTGCCAGCAGCTTAGGTCTAGCCAAAAACATTCAGTACTTC.

Points on this clone: The junction shows a germline mismatch at one end, possibly a read error. The chain carries TRBV7-9 and TRBJ2-2, with D perhaps TRBD2 (5 bases). The CDR3 extends over 13 amino acids. CDR1 SEHNR and CDR2 FQNEAQ come from the germline V gene (reference sequence). DNA for the CDR3: TGTGCCAGCAGCTACGGGAACCCCGGGGAGCTGTTTTTT. Translated: CASSYGNPGELFF.

The V gene is TRBV11-2, the J gene TRBJ2-7; D is uncertain. The CDR3 length is 14 residues. The germline gives CDR1 SGHAT, CDR2 FQNNGV. V lost 0 bases and J 3 bases, leaving 9 bases between the germline ends. This CDR3 is CASSLDLADYEQYF. The CDR3 DNA follows: TGTGCCAGCAGCTTAGATCTGGCAGACTACGAGCAGTACTTC.

The chain links TRBV4-2 to TRBJ2-3, with TRBD2 identical over 11 bases. This CDR3 spans 17 amino acids. After removal of 4 bases from V and 0 bases from J, the junction contained 6 bases not matched to a gene. Germline CDR1 and CDR2: LGHNA and YNFKEQ. The CDR3 DNA reads TGTGCCAGCAGCCGGGGACTAGCGGAAACTAGCACAGATACGCAGTATTTT. Protein: CASSRGLAETSTDTQYF.

V gene TRBV7-2 combines with J gene TRBJ2-5; TRBD2 aligns across 13 bases. With 3 bases clipped from V and 5 bases from J, the junction kept 6 bases outside the gene matches. This CDR3 region has 16 residues. The V gene's germline CDR1 is SGHTA and CDR2 FQGNSA. CDR3 sequence: CASSLGLAGNWETQYF. For the CDR3, the DNA is TGTGCCAGCAGCTTGGGACTAGCGGGAAATTGGGAGACCCAGTACTTC. Looking up the rest from reference TRBV7-2 and TRBJ2-5 gives the full variable domain: GAGVSQSPSNKVTEKGKDVELRCDPISGHTALYWYRQSLGQGLEFLIYFQGNSAPDKSGLPSDRFSAERTGGSVSTLTIQRTQQEDSAVYLCASSLGLAGNWETQYFGPGTRLLVL.

The rearrangement links TRBV2 to TRBJ2-3; 14 bases agree with TRBD2. Germline V gene data show CDR1 as SNHLY and CDR2 as FYNNEI. V shed 7 bases, J shed 3 bases, and the junction held 3 bases outside the gene matches. This CDR3 region has 15 residues. The CDR3: CASKGTSGGTDTQYF. Written as DNA, the CDR3 is TGTGCCAGCAAGGGGACTAGCGGGGGAACAGATACGCAGTATTTT.

V gene TRBV19 combines with J gene TRBJ1-2, with a possible D match to TRBD1 (6 bases). CDR1 is LNHDA and CDR2 is SQIVND in the germline V gene (reference sequence). Trimming removed 6 bases from V and 2 bases from J, with 10 bases in between. The CDR3 is 13 residues long. The CDR3: CASRQTGNYGYTF. CDR3 in DNA: TGTGCCAGTAGACAAACAGGGAACTATGGCTACACCTTC.

The rearrangement uses TRBV6-1 and TRBJ1-6, with 8 bases aligning to TRBD1. The trim removed 2 bases at V and 14 bases at J, leaving 11 bases unmatched. CDR3 size: 15 residues. The V gene's germline CDR1 is MNHNS and CDR2 SASEGT. CDR3 sequence: CASSETGTGPPSLHF. In DNA form, the CDR3 reads TGTGCCAGCAGTGAAACCGGGACAGGCCCCCCATCCCTCCACTTT.

The V and J genes are TRBV28 and TRBJ1-5; 7 nucleotides align to TRBD1. CDR1 is MDHEN and CDR2 is SYDVKM in the germline V gene. After removal of 6 bases from V and 3 bases from J, the junction contained 5 bases not matched to a gene. The CDR3 is 14 residues long. The CDR3, as DNA: TGTGCCAGCAGCCTTACAGGGGTCAATCAGCCCCAGCATTTT. Protein sequence: CASSLTGVNQPQHF.

The DNA for the CDR3 is TGTGCCTGGAGTACCGGACAGGGCCTCCACTTT. Its protein product is CAWSTGQGLHF. V is TRBV30 and J is TRBJ1-6, with 8 bases fitting TRBD1. This CDR3 spans 11 amino acids. The germline V gene encodes CDR1 GTSNPN and CDR2 SVGIG (reference sequence). J gave up 15 bases and V 2 bases, and 3 bases lay outside the gene matches. Based on the CDR3 plus reference TRBV30 and TRBJ1-6, the full variable domain is SQTIHQWPATLVQPVGSPLSLECTVEGTSNPNLYWYRQAAGRGLQLLFYSVGIGQISSEVPQNLSASRPQDRQFILSSKKLLLSDSGFYLCAWSTGQGLHFGNGTRLTVT.

This rearrangement joins TRBV5-1 to TRBJ1-4, with TRBD1 identical over 9 bases. CDR3 length equals 15 residues. V was pared by 0 bases and J by 8 bases, with 5 bases of the junction left unmatched. CDR1 and CDR2 (germline): SGHRS, YFSETQ. CDR3 bases: TGCGCCAGCAGCTTGGCCGGGACAGGGCCAGAAAAACTGTTTTTT. It is translated as CASSLAGTGPEKLFF.

The V call is TRBV18, the J call TRBJ2-2; maybe TRBD1 (5 bases). Trimming removed 0 bases from V and 0 bases from J, with 8 bases in between. Germline V gene data show CDR1 as KGHSH and CDR2 as LQKENI. The CDR3 sequence is 16 residues long. CDR3 bases: TGTGCCAGCTCACCACCGGGGCGCTCGAACACCGGGGAGCTGTTTTTT. Protein sequence: CASSPPGRSNTGELFF. Full variable domain (remainder filled in from reference TRBV18 and TRBJ2-2): NAGVMQNPRHLVRRRGQEARLRCSPMKGHSHVYWYRQLPEEGLKFMVYLQKENIIDESGMPKERFSAEFPKEGPSILRIQQVVRGDSAAYFCASSPPGRSNTGELFFGEGSRLTVL.

V is TRBV11-2 and J is TRBJ1-1; D is uncertain. This CDR3 comprises 15 residues. V lost 2 bases and J 1 base, leaving 11 bases between the germline ends. Per germline, CDR1 SGHAT and CDR2 FQNNGV. The CDR3 sequence is CASSLNHGENTEAFF. The CDR3 coding sequence is TGTGCCAGCAGCTTAAACCACGGGGAGAACACTGAAGCTTTCTTT.

This chain uses TRBV7-9 with TRBJ1-5; TRBD1 agrees at 9 bases. Losses at the gene ends were 10 bases for V and 3 bases for J; bases not matched to a gene: 10. Germline V gene sequence: CDR1 SEHNR, CDR2 FQNEAQ (reference sequence). The CDR3 spans 15 residues. This CDR3 reads CATLAGTGHNQPQHF. The CDR3 bases are TGTGCCACCTTGGCCGGGACAGGGCACAATCAGCCCCAGCATTTT.

This chain joins TRBV28 and TRBJ1-1, with D uncertain. Trimming cost V 6 bases and J 7 bases, with 18 bases left between them. The CDR3 has 14 residues. CDR1 is MDHEN and CDR2 is SYDVKM in the germline V gene. The CDR3 nucleotides read TGTGCCAGCAGGTCTTTCGGCGCGCAGGTTGAAGCTTTCTTT. It specifies CASRSFGAQVEAFF.

This chain connects TRBV4-1 to TRBJ2-1; 9 positions agree with TRBD2. CDR1 MGHRA and CDR2 YSYEKL come from the germline V gene. With 6 bases clipped from V and 5 bases from J, the junction kept 11 bases outside the gene matches. The CDR3 has 16 amino acids. CDR3 region: CASSDRGRGGDNEQFF. As DNA, the CDR3 is TGCGCCAGCAGTGACCGAGGGCGGGGGGGCGACAATGAGCAGTTCTTC.

The chain employs TRBV27 and TRBJ2-5; 8 nucleotides line up with TRBD1. After removal of 4 bases from V and 5 bases from J, the junction contained 6 bases not matched to a gene. Germline V gene lookup returns CDR1 MNHEY and CDR2 SMNVEV (reference sequence). This CDR3 region has 14 residues. CDR3 nucleotides: TGTGCCAGCAGTTCTAGACAGGGGAGGGAGACCCAGTACTTC. Its translation is CASSSRQGRETQYF.

The J gene is TRBJ2-3, the V gene TRBV9; 8 bases are shared with TRBD2. Germline CDR1 is SGDLS and CDR2 is YYNGEE. The J segment lost 4 bases and the V segment lost 1 base, leaving 5 bases of the junction unmatched. The CDR3 extends over 15 amino acids. CDR3 sequence: CASSVLPGGPDTQYF. The CDR3 DNA reads TGTGCCAGCAGCGTACTACCGGGGGGGCCAGATACGCAGTATTTT.

A remark on this clone: This same CDR3 is encoded by further DNA sequences in the sample. This chain connects TRBV5-1 to TRBJ2-7; a weak D match, TRBD1 (5 bases). CDR3 length: 14 amino acids. The V gene lost 4 bases and the J gene lost 2 bases, with 13 bases spanning the gap. Germline values: CDR1 SGHRS, CDR2 YFSETQ. CDR3 DNA: TGCGCCAGCAGCCTGGCAGGGCAGACCTACGAGCAGTACTTC. Protein sequence: CASSLAGQTYEQYF.

This rearrangement joins TRBV27 to TRBJ2-4; TRBD2 aligns across 11 bases. The J segment lost 4 bases and the V segment lost 3 bases, leaving 8 bases of the junction unmatched. This CDR3 contains 17 residues. Germline CDR1 reads MNHEY; CDR2 reads SMNVEV (reference sequence). CDR3 sequence: CASSFGPGLAVKNIQYF. CDR3 sequence (DNA): TGTGCCAGCAGTTTCGGCCCGGGACTAGCGGTAAAAAACATTCAGTACTTC.

This clone showed up just a few times. The rearrangement uses TRBV28 and TRBJ1-2; D uncertain. Trimming took off 4 bases at V and 4 bases at J, with 10 bases between the two ends. There are 13 residues in the CDR3. Looked up from germline, CDR1 is MDHEN and CDR2 is SYDVKM. CDR3 coding DNA: TGTGCCAGCAGTTCCCTCATACTCTATGGCTACACCTTC. Residues: CASSSLILYGYTF.

The V and J genes are TRBV5-4 and TRBJ2-7; tentative D call: TRBD1 (6 bases). Trimming left V 0 bases short and J 3 bases short, with 13 bases between. CDR3 length: 15 residues. Germline-derived CDR1 and CDR2 are SGHNT and YYREEE (reference sequence). The CDR3 loop reads CASSLGWTDVYEQYF. The CDR3 DNA sequence: TGTGCCAGCAGCTTGGGCTGGACAGACGTCTACGAGCAGTACTTC.

V gene TRBV11-2 combines with J gene TRBJ2-6, with TRBD2 matching over 7 bases. V shed 8 bases, J shed 8 bases, and the junction held 6 bases outside the gene matches. This CDR3 is 13 amino acids long. The germline V gene has CDR1 SGHAT and CDR2 FQNNGV. The CDR3 is CASGTGGPNVLTF. The CDR3 DNA sequence: TGTGCCAGCGGTACGGGGGGACCCAACGTCCTGACTTTC.

The chain uses TRBV19 and TRBJ1-2; 7 positions match TRBD1. The V and J ends lost 6 bases and 4 bases, in that order; junction bases with no gene match: 5. The germline CDR1 and CDR2 sequences are LNHDA and SQIVND (reference sequence). The CDR3 totals 13 residues. The CDR3 DNA is TGTGCCAGTAGAGGACAGGTCCTCTATGGCTACACCTTC. Protein product: CASRGQVLYGYTF.

The rearrangement uses TRBV4-1 and TRBJ1-2; TRBD1 might be the D (6 bases). The V gene's germline CDR1 is MGHRA and CDR2 YSYEKL. Trimming removed 0 bases at V and 4 bases at J, with 15 bases between. The CDR3 covers 16 residues. CDR3 nucleotides: TGCGCCAGCAGCCAAGATATTGGGGGCTTCGGCTATGGCTACACCTTC. Translation: CASSQDIGGFGYGYTF.

The chain employs TRBV4-2 and TRBJ1-5; D gene uncertain. Germline V lookup: CDR1 LGHNA, CDR2 YNFKEQ. The CDR3 runs to 13 residues. Trimming removed 0 bases from V and 7 bases from J, with 7 bases in between. As DNA, the CDR3 is TGTGCCAGCAGCCAAGATAAACGGCAGCCCCAGCATTTT. As protein: CASSQDKRQPQHF.

The CDR3 sequence: CASRRRGARYGYTF. CDR3 DNA: TGTGCCAGCAGGCGCCGGGGGGCACGGTATGGCTACACCTTC. J is TRBJ1-2 and V is TRBV5-8, with a tentative D call TRBD1 (6 bases). This CDR3 is 14 amino acids long. Germline CDR1 is SGHTS and CDR2 is YDEGEE. The V end was cut by 5 bases, the J end by 5 bases, with 16 bases between.